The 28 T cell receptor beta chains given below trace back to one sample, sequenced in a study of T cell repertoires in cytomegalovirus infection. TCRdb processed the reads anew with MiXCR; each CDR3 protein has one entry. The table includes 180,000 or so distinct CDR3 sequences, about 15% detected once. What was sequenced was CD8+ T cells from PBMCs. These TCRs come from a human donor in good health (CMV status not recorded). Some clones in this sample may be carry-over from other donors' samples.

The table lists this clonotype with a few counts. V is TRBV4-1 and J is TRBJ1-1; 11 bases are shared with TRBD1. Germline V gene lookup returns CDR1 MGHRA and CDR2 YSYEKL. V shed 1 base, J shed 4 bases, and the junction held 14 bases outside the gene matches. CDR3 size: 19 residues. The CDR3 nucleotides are TGCGCCAGCAGCCAAGTTGGTGTGGGACAGGGGGTCGGTAGCACTGAAGCTTTCTTT. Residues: CASSQVGVGQGVGSTEAFF.

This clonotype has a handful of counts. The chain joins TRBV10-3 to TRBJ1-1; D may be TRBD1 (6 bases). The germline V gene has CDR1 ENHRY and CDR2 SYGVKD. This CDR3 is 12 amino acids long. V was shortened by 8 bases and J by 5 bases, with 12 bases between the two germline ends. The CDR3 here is CAISRGGTEAFF. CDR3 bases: TGTGCCATCTCCAGGGGAGGTACTGAAGCTTTCTTT.

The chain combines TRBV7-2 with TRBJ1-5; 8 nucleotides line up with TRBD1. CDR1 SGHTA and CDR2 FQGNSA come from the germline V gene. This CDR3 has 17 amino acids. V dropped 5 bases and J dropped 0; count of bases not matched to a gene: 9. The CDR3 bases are TGTGCCAGCAGCGACGACAGGGGCGGACATAGCAATCAGCCCCAGCATTTT. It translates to CASSDDRGGHSNQPQHF. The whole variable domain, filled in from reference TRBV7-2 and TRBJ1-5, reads GAGVSQSPSNKVTEKGKDVELRCDPISGHTALYWYRQSLGQGLEFLIYFQGNSAPDKSGLPSDRFSAERTGGSVSTLTIQRTQQEDSAVYLCASSDDRGGHSNQPQHFGDGTRLSIL.

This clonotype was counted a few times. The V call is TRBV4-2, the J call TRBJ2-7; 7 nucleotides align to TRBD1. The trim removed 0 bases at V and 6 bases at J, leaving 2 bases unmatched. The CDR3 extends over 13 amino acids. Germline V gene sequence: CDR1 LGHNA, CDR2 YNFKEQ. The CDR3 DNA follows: TGTGCCAGCAGCCAAGATCCAGGGGGCGAGCAGTACTTC. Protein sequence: CASSQDPGGEQYF.

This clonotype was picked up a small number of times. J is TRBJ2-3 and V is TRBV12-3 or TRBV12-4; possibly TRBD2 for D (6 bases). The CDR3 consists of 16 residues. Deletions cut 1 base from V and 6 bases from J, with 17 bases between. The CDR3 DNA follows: TGTGCCAGCAGTTTAGGATCAGGGAGGAGGATGGATACGCAGTATTTT. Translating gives CASSLGSGRRMDTQYF.

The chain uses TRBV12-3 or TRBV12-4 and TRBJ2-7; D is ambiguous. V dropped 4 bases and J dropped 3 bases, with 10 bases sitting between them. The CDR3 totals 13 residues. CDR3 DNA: TGTGCCAGCAGTTCTACATCAAGCTACGAGCAGTACTTC. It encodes CASSSTSSYEQYF.

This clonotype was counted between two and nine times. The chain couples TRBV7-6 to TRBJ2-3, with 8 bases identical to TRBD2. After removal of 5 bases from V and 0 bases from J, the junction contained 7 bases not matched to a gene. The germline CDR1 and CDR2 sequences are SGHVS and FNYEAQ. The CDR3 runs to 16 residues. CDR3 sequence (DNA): TGTGCCAGCAGCCTCGGGGGGGCCTCAAGCACAGATACGCAGTATTTT. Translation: CASSLGGASSTDTQYF.

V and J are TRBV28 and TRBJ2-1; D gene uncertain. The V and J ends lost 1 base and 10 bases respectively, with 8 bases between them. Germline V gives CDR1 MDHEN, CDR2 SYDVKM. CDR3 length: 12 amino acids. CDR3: CASSLSGLEQFF. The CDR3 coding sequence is TGTGCCAGCAGTTTATCCGGTTTAGAGCAGTTCTTC. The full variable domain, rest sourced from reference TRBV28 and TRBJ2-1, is DVKVTQSSRYLVKRTGEKVFLECVQDMDHENMFWYRQDPGLGLRLIYFSYDVKMKEKGDIPEGYSVSREKKERFSLILESASTNQTSMYLCASSLSGLEQFFGPGTRLTVL.

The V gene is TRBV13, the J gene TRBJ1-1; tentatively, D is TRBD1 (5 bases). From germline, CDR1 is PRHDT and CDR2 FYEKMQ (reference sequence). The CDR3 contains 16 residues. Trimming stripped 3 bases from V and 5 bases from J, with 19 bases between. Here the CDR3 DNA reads TGTGCCAGCAGCTTTGCCCCGGCAGGGTGGACAACTGAAGCTTTCTTT. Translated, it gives CASSFAPAGWTTEAFF.

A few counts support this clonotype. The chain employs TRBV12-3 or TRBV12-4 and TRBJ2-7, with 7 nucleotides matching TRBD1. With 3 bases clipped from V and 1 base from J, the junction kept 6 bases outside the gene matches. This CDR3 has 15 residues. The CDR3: CASSFRSGGSYEQYF. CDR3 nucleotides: TGTGCCAGCAGTTTTAGATCAGGGGGATCCTACGAGCAGTACTTC.

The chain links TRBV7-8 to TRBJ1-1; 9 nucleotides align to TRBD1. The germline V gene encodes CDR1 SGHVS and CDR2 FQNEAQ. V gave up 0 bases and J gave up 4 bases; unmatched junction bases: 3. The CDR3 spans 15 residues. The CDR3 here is CASSLAGTGTTEAFF. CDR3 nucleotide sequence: TGTGCCAGCAGCTTAGCCGGGACAGGGACCACTGAAGCTTTCTTT.

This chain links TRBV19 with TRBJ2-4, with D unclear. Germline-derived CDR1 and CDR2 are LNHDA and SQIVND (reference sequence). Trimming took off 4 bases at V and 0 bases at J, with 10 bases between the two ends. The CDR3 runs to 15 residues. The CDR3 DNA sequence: TGTGCCAGTAGTAGTCTCACCCTAGCCAAAAACATTCAGTACTTC. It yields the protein CASSSLTLAKNIQYF. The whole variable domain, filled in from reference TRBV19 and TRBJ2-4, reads DGGITQSPKYLFRKEGQNVTLSCEQNLNHDAMYWYRQDPGQGLRLIYYSQIVNDFQKGDIAEGYSVSREKKESFPLTVTSAQKNPTAFYLCASSSLTLAKNIQYFGAGTRLSVL.

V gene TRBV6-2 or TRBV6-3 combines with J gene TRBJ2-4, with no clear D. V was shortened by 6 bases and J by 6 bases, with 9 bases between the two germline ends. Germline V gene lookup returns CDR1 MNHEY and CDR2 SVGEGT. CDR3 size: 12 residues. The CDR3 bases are TGTGCCAGCAGCTCTAATAGAAACATTCAGTACTTC. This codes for CASSSNRNIQYF.

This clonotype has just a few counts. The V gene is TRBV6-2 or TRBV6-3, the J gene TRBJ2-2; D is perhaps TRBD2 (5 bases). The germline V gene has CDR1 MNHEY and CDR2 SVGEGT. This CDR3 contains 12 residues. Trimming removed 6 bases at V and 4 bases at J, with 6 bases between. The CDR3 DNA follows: TGTGCCAGCAGAGGAGGCACCGGGGAGCTGTTTTTT. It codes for CASRGGTGELFF.

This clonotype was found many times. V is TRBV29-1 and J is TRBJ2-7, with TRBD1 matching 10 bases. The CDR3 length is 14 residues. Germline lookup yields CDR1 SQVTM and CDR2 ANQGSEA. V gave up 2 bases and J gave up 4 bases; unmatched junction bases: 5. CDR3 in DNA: TGCAGCGTTGAAACCCCGGGACAGGGGTACGAGCAGTACTTC. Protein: CSVETPGQGYEQYF.

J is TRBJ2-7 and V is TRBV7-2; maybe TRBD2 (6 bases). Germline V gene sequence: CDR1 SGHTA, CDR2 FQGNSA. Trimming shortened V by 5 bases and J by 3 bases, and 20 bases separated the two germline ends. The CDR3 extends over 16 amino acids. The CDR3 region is CASSPPGISGVYEQYF. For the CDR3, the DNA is TGTGCCAGCAGCCCCCCGGGGATTAGCGGAGTCTACGAGCAGTACTTC.

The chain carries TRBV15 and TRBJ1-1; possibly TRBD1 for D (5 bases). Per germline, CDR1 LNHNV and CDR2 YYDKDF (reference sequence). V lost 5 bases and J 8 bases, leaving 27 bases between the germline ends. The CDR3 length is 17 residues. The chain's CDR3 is CATSSVITAELGTEAFF. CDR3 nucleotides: TGTGCCACCAGCTCGGTAATAACAGCAGAGCTAGGGACCGAAGCTTTCTTT.

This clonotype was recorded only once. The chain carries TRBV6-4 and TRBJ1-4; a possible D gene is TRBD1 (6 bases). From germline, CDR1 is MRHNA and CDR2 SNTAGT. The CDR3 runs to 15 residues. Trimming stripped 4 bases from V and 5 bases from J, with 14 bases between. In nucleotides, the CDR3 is TGTGCCAGCAGTGCCGGCGGGACACGGAATGAAAAACTGTTTTTT. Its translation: CASSAGGTRNEKLFF.

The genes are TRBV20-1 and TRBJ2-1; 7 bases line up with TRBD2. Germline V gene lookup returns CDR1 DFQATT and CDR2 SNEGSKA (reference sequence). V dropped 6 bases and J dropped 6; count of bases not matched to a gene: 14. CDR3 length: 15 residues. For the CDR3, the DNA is TGCAGTGCCCTCCTGACTCCGGGACTACCCAATGAGCAGTTCTTC. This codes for CSALLTPGLPNEQFF.

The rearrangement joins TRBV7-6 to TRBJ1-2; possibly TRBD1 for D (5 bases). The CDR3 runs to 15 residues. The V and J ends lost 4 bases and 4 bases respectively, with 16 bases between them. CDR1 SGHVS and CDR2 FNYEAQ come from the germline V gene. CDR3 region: CASSSLTEEGYGYTF. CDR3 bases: TGTGCCAGCAGCTCGTTGACAGAAGAGGGCTATGGCTACACCTTC.

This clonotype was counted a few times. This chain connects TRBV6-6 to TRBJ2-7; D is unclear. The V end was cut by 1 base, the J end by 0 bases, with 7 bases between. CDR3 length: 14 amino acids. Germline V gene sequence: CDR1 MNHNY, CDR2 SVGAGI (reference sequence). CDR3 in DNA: TGTGCCAGCAGTTACTTGCTGAGCTCCTACGAGCAGTACTTC. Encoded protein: CASSYLLSSYEQYF.

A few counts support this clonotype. The CDR3 sequence is CASSLAARGARNEQFF. Written as DNA, the CDR3 is TGTGCCAGCAGCTTAGCCGCTCGGGGGGCGAGGAATGAGCAGTTCTTC. V gene TRBV11-2 combines with J gene TRBJ2-1; possible D gene TRBD2, 7 bases. CDR1 and CDR2 (germline): SGHAT, FQNNGV. This CDR3 is 16 amino acids long. V shed 1 base and J shed 7 bases, with 17 bases lying between them.

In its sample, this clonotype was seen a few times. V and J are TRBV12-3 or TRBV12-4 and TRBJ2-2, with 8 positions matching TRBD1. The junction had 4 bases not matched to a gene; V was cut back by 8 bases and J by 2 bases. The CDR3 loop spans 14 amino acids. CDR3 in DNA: TGTGCCAGCTCCCAGGGGGCAAACACCGGGGAGCTGTTTTTT. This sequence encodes CASSQGANTGELFF.

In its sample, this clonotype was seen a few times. CDR3 in amino acids: CASSQIGADIYGYTF. As DNA, the CDR3 is TGCGCCAGCAGCCAAATCGGGGCAGATATCTATGGCTACACCTTC. This chain uses TRBV4-3 with TRBJ1-2; D perhaps matches TRBD1 (5 bases). Germline CDR1 reads LGHNA; CDR2 reads YSLEER. This CDR3 has 15 residues. The ends were cut back, 2 bases at V and 4 bases at J, with 14 bases in the middle.

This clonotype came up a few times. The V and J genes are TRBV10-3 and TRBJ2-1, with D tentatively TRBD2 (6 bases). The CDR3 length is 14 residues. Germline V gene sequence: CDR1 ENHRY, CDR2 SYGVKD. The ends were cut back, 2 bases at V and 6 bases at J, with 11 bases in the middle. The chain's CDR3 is CAISEGTPGNEQFF. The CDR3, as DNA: TGTGCCATCAGTGAGGGGACTCCAGGCAATGAGCAGTTCTTC.

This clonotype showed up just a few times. The CDR3 is CASSLASSNVYEQYF. CDR3 nucleotide sequence: TGTGCCAGCAGTTTAGCGTCCAGTAATGTCTACGAGCAGTACTTC. The V gene is TRBV27, the J gene TRBJ2-7; no clear D gene. This CDR3 contains 15 residues. Trimming removed 2 bases from V and 3 bases from J, with 14 bases in between. Germline CDR1 and CDR2: MNHEY and SMNVEV (reference sequence).

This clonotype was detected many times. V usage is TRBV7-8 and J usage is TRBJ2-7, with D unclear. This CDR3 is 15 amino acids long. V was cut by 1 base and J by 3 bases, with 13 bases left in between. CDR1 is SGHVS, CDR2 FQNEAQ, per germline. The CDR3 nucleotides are TGTGCCAGCAGCTTAGAGCGCGGACCCCTCTACGAGCAGTACTTC. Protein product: CASSLERGPLYEQYF.

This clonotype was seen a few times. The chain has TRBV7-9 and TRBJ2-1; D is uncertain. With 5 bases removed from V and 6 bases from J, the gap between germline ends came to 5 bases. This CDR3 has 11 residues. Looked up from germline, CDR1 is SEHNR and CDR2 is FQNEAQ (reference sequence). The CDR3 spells CASSRSNEQFF. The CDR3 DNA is TGTGCCAGCAGCCGGAGCAATGAGCAGTTCTTC.